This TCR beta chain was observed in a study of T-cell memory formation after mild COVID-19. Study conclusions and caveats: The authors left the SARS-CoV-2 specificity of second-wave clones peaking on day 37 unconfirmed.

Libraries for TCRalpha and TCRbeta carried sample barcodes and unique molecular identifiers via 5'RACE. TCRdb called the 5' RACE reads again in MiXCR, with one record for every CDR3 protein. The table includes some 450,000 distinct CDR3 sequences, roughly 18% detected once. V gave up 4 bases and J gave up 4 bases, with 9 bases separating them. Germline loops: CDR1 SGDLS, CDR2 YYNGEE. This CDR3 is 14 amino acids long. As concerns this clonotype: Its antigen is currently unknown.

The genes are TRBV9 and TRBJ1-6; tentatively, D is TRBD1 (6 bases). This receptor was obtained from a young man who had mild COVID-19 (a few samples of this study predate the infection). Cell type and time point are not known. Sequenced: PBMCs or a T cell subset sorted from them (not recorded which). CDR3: CASSRGQYNSPLHF. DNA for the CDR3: TGTGCCAGCAGCCGCGGACAGTATAATTCACCCCTCCACTTT.